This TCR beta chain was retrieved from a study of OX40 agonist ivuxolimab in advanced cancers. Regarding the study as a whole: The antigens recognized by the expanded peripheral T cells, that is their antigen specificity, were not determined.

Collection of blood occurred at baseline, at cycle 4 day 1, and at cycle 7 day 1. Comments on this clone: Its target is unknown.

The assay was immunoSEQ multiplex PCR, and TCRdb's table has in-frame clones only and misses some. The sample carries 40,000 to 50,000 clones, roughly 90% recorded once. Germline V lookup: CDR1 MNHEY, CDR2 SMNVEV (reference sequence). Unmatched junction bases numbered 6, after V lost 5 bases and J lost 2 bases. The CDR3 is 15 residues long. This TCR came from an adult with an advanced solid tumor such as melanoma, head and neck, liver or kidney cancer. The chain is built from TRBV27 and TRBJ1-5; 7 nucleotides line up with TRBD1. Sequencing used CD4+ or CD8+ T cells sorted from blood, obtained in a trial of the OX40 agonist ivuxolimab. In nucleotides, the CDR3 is TGTGCCAGCAGTATGAACAGGGGTGGCAATCAGCCCCAGCATTTT. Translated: CASSMNRGGNQPQHF.